These 6 T cell receptor beta chains originate from one sample sequenced in a study of T cells in Graves' hyperthyroidism and ophthalmopathy. Amplification of TCR beta CDR3 regions was performed using RNA transcripts as template. In the first-round RT-PCR of the TCR CDR3, the HTBI primer set was used. A single record per CDR3 protein comes from TCRdb applying MiXCR to the multiplex PCR reads. The top ten clones hold around 13% of a sample with 500,000 to 650,000 distinct CDR3 sequences, roughly 15% of them seen once. What was sequenced was blood. Every receptor here comes from a woman aged 45 to 65 with Graves' ophthalmopathy.

This clonotype was picked up one time. This sequence may be a read error, since a much larger clone differs from it by one base. V and J are TRBV5-1 and TRBJ2-1; 9 bases match TRBD2. This CDR3 spans 18 amino acids. Germline trimming cut 3 bases from V and 5 bases from J; bases unmatched to any gene: 15. The germline CDR1 and CDR2 sequences are SGHRS and YFSETQ. The CDR3: CASSSDAPGSGSDNEQFF. In nucleotides, the CDR3 is TGCGCCAGCAGCTCGGATGCCCCGGGTAGCGGGAGTGACAATGAGCAGTTCTTC.

This clonotype was counted at least ten times. The chain links TRBV5-5 to TRBJ2-5, with 8 bases lining up with TRBD1. The CDR3 contains 13 residues. CDR1 and CDR2 (germline): SGHKS, YYEKEE (reference sequence). V was clipped by 6 bases and J by 2 bases; unmatched bases: 3. The CDR3 bases are TGTGCCAGCACCCGGACAGGGCAAGAGACCCAGTACTTC. Translated, it gives CASTRTGQETQYF.

This clonotype appeared many times. The rearrangement uses TRBV28 and TRBJ1-5; D perhaps matches TRBD1 (6 bases). This CDR3 comprises 15 residues. The germline V gene encodes CDR1 MDHEN and CDR2 SYDVKM. Trimming cost V 5 bases and J 4 bases, with 15 bases left between them. The CDR3 nucleotides are TGTGCCAGCAGTCCCCCCGGAGGGGGAAATCAGCCCCAGCATTTT. It translates to CASSPPGGGNQPQHF. Looking up the rest from reference TRBV28 and TRBJ1-5 gives the full variable domain: DVKVTQSSRYLVKRTGEKVFLECVQDMDHENMFWYRQDPGLGLRLIYFSYDVKMKEKGDIPEGYSVSREKKERFSLILESASTNQTSMYLCASSPPGGGNQPQHFGDGTRLSIL.

This clonotype has a single count. This sequence joins TRBV30 and TRBJ1-5, with 8 bases lining up with TRBD1. V gave up 2 bases and J gave up 4 bases; unmatched junction bases: 4. Germline CDR1 reads GTSNPN; CDR2 reads SVGIG (reference sequence). The CDR3 has 14 amino acids. CDR3 residues: CAWSTGQGNQPQHF. CDR3 in DNA: TGTGCCTGGAGTACCGGACAGGGAAATCAGCCCCAGCATTTT.

This clonotype was seen a handful of times. The V and J genes are TRBV24-1 and TRBJ2-1, with 12 bases lining up with TRBD2. The trim removed 4 bases at V and 7 bases at J, leaving 1 base unmatched. This CDR3 has 14 amino acids. Per germline, CDR1 KGHDR and CDR2 SFDVKD. The CDR3 protein is CATSETSGSNEQFF. Here the CDR3 DNA reads TGTGCCACCAGTGAGACTAGCGGGAGTAATGAGCAGTTCTTC.

The V and J genes are TRBV5-1 and TRBJ2-5, with 7 bases lining up with TRBD2. CDR1 SGHRS and CDR2 YFSETQ come from the germline V gene. Trimming removed 4 bases from V and 5 bases from J; junction bases left unmatched: 14. CDR3 size: 16 residues. The DNA of the CDR3 is TGCGCCAGCAGCCAATTCTCTAGCGGAAGGAAGGAGACCCAGTACTTC. Translated: CASSQFSSGRKETQYF.